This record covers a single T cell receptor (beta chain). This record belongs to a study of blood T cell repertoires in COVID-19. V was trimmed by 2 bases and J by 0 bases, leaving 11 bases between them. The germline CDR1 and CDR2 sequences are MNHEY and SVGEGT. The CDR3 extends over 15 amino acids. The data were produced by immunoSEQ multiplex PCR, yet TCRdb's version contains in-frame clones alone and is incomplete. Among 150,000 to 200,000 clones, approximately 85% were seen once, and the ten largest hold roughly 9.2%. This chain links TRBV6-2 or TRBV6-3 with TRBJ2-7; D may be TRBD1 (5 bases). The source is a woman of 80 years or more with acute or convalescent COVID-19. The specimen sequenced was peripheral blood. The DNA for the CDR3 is TGTGCCAGCAGTTACCGACAGACAATCTCCTACGAGCAGTACTTC. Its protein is CASSYRQTISYEQYF.